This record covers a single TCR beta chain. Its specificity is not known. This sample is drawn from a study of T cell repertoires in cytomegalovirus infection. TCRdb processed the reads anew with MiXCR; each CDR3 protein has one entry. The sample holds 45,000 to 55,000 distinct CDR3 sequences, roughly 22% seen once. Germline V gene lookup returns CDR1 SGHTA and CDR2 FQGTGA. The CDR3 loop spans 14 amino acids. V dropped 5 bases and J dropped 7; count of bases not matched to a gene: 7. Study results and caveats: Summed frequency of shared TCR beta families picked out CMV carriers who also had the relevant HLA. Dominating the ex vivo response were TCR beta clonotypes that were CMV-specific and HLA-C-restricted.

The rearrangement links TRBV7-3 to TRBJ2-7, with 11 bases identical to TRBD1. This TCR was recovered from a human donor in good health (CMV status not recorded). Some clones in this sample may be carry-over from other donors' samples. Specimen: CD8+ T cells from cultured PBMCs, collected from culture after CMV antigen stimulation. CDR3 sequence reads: CASSPRTGGAEQYF. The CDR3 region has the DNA TGTGCCAGCAGCCCCCGGACAGGGGGCGCGGAGCAGTACTTC.